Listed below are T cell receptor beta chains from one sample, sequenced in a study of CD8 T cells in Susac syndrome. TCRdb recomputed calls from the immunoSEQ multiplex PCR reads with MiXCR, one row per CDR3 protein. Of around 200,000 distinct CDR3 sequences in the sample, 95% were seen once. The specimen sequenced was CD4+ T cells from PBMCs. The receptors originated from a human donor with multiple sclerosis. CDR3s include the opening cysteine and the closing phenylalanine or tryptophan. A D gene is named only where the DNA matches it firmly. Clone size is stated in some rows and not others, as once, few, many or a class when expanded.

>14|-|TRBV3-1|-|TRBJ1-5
CASSLGRTNQPQHF
TGTGCCAGCAGTTTGGGACGGACTAATCAGCCCCAGCATTTT
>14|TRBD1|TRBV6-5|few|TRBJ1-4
CASSYRDSDEKLFF
TGTGCCAGCAGTTACCGGGACAGCGATGAAAAACTGTTTTTT
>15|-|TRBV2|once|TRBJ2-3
CASSEEGDGTDTQYF
TGTGCCAGCAGTGAAGAAGGGGACGGAACAGATACGCAGTATTTT
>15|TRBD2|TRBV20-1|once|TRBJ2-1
CSTTPPGLAGGGPFF
TGCAGTACTACACCCCCGGGACTAGCGGGAGGGGGGCCGTTCTTC
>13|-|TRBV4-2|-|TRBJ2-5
CASSQQGSETQYF
TGTGCCAGCAGCCAGCAGGGTAGTGAGACCCAGTACTTC
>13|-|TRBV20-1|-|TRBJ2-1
CSARDPSLNEQFF
TGCAGTGCTAGAGATCCATCACTCAATGAGCAGTTCTTC
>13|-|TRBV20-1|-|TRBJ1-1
CSAPISGGTEAFF
TGCAGTGCACCGATCTCCGGGGGCACTGAAGCTTTCTTT
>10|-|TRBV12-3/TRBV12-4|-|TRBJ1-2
CASKHFDYTF
TGTGCCAGCAAGCACTTTGACTACACCTTC
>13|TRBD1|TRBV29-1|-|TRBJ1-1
CSGVGQRNTEAFF
TGCAGCGGCGTGGGACAGAGGAACACTGAAGCTTTCTTT
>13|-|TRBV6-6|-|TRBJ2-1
CASRISGEGEQFF
TGTGCCAGCAGAATATCAGGGGAGGGTGAGCAGTTCTTC
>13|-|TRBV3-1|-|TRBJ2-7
CASSQVGEYEQYF
TGTGCCAGCAGCCAAGTCGGGGAGTACGAGCAGTACTTC
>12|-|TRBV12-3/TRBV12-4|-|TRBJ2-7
CASSPRTAEQYF
TGTGCCAGCAGCCCTAGGACGGCCGAGCAGTACTTC
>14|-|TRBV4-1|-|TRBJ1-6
CASSQDARDSPLHF
TGCGCCAGCAGCCAAGACGCAAGGGATTCACCCCTCCACTTT
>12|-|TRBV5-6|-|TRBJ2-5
CASSPFGGTQYF
TGTGCCAGCAGCCCATTCGGGGGGACCCAGTACTTC
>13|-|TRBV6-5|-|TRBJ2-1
CASSYESYNEQFF
TGTGCCAGCAGTTACGAAAGCTACAATGAGCAGTTCTTC
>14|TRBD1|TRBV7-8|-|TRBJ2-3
CASSRRDRGHTQYF
TGTGCCAGCAGCCGCCGGGACAGGGGCCATACGCAGTATTTT
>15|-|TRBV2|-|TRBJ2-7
CASSPLDGSSYEQYF
TGTGCCAGCAGTCCACTTGACGGGAGCTCCTACGAGCAGTACTTC
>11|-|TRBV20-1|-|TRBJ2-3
CSARRSDTQYF
TGCAGTGCTAGAAGGTCAGATACGCAGTATTTT
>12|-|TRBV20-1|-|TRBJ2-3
CSAERGTDTQYF
TGCAGTGCGGAGAGGGGCACAGATACGCAGTATTTT
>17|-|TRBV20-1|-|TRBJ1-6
CSARDKAESSYNSPLHF
TGCAGTGCTAGAGATAAAGCGGAGAGCTCCTATAATTCACCCCTCCACTTT
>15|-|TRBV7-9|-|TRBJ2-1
CASRPSANSYNEQFF
TGTGCCAGCAGACCGAGTGCTAACTCCTACAATGAGCAGTTCTTC
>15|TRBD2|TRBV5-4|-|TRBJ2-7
CASSLDGGGSYEQYF
TGTGCCAGCAGCTTGGATGGCGGGGGCTCCTACGAGCAGTACTTC
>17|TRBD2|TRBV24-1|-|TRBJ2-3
CATSDPAPGGATDTQYF
TGTGCCACCAGTGATCCAGCTCCGGGGGGGGCCACAGATACGCAGTATTTT
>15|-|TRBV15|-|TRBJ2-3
CATSREGAGGDTQYF
TGTGCCACCAGCAGAGAAGGGGCCGGCGGAGATACGCAGTATTTT
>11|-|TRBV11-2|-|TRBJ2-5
CASSLGTGQYF
TGTGCCAGCAGCCTCGGTACCGGCCAGTACTTC
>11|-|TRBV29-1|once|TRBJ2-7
CSVDISHEQYF
TGCAGCGTTGATATATCCCACGAGCAGTACTTC
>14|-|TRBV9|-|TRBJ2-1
CASSPPTVTIEQFF
TGTGCCAGCAGCCCACCAACTGTGACTATTGAGCAGTTCTTC
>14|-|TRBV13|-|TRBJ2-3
CASSSKPTTDTQYF
TGTGCCAGCAGCTCAAAGCCAACCACAGATACGCAGTATTTT
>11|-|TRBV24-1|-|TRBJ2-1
CATSDGNEQFF
TGTGCCACCAGTGACGGCAATGAGCAGTTCTTC